Shown below are 22 T cell receptor beta chains from a single sample sequenced in a study of shared clonotypes between healthy human individuals. Sequencing used immunoSEQ multiplex PCR; TCRdb keeps in-frame clones, though not all of them. The data show about 2 million clones, over 85% seen once. Naive CD8 populations comprised CD45RO-negative cells positively selected for CCR7, excluding terminally differentiated effector memory CD45RA+ cells. Sequencing input: naive CD8+ T cells sorted from blood. The receptors stem from a man between 18 and 29 years old in good health.

The chain couples TRBV11-2 to TRBJ2-7; 9 bases agree with TRBD1. The CDR3 length is 15 residues. Germline trimming cut 6 bases from V and 3 bases from J; bases unmatched to any gene: 9. Germline assignment: CDR1 SGHAT and CDR2 FQNNGV. The CDR3 is CASRGVGTGIYEQYF. CDR3 DNA sequence: TGTGCCAGCAGGGGGGTTGGGACAGGGATCTACGAGCAGTACTTC.

CDR3 residues: CASSLGQEFEQYF. CDR3 coding DNA: TGTGCCAGCAGCCTGGGACAGGAGTTCGAGCAGTACTTC. The V gene is TRBV7-6, the J gene TRBJ2-7; 8 bases are shared with TRBD1. The CDR3 has 13 amino acids. The ends lost 5 bases at V and 6 bases at J; junction bases unmatched: 6. Per germline, CDR1 SGHVS and CDR2 FNYEAQ.

This chain uses TRBV28 with TRBJ2-7; TRBD1 agrees at 8 bases. The CDR3 runs to 13 residues. Trimming at V came to 6 bases and at J to 6 bases, leaving 7 bases not matched to a gene. Germline V gene sequence: CDR1 MDHEN, CDR2 SYDVKM. This chain's CDR3 is CASRPQDRAEQYF. CDR3 bases: TGTGCCAGCAGACCCCAGGACAGGGCCGAGCAGTACTTC.

The genes are TRBV19 and TRBJ2-3, with TRBD1 matching 10 bases. The ends lost 5 bases at V and 4 bases at J; junction bases unmatched: 3. CDR1 is LNHDA and CDR2 is SQIVND in the germline V gene (reference sequence). CDR3 length: 14 residues. The CDR3 reads CASSLGTGADTQYF. CDR3 DNA: TGTGCCAGTAGTTTAGGGACAGGGGCAGATACGCAGTATTTT. The full variable domain, completed using reference TRBV19 and TRBJ2-3, is DGGITQSPKYLFRKEGQNVTLSCEQNLNHDAMYWYRQDPGQGLRLIYYSQIVNDFQKGDIAEGYSVSREKKESFPLTVTSAQKNPTAFYLCASSLGTGADTQYFGPGTRLTVL.

The J gene is TRBJ2-7, the V gene TRBV27, with 7 nucleotides matching TRBD1. Germline lookup yields CDR1 MNHEY and CDR2 SMNVEV (reference sequence). The CDR3 loop spans 14 amino acids. J lost 2 bases, V lost 4 bases, and 5 bases had no gene match. The CDR3 bases are TGTGCCAGCAGTTCCCGGGACAGCACCTACGAGCAGTACTTC. Translation: CASSSRDSTYEQYF.

V gene TRBV7-2 combines with J gene TRBJ2-7, with D possibly TRBD2 on 6 matching bases. CDR3 size: 18 residues. Per germline, CDR1 SGHTA and CDR2 FQGNSA. The V and J ends lost 2 bases and 0 bases respectively, with 20 bases between them. The CDR3 nucleotides read TGTGCCAGCAGCTTAAGGCCGAGAATAGCGGACCTCTCCTACGAGCAGTACTTC. Encoded protein: CASSLRPRIADLSYEQYF. Filled out from reference TRBV7-2 and TRBJ2-7, the complete variable domain reads GAGVSQSPSNKVTEKGKDVELRCDPISGHTALYWYRQSLGQGLEFLIYFQGNSAPDKSGLPSDRFSAERTGGSVSTLTIQRTQQEDSAVYLCASSLRPRIADLSYEQYFGPGTRLTVT.

The CDR3 is CASSFSRAINEKLFF. The CDR3 nucleotides read TGCGCCAGCAGCTTTAGCAGGGCGATTAATGAAAAACTGTTTTTT. The chain has TRBV5-1 and TRBJ1-4; tentative D call: TRBD1 (5 bases). The CDR3 loop spans 15 amino acids. Germline V gene data show CDR1 as SGHRS and CDR2 as YFSETQ. V was cut by 2 bases and J by 4 bases, with 12 bases left in between. The full variable domain, completed using reference TRBV5-1 and TRBJ1-4, is KAGVTQTPRYLIKTRGQQVTLSCSPISGHRSVSWYQQTPGQGLQFLFEYFSETQRNKGNFPGRFSGRQFSNSRSEMNVSTLELGDSALYLCASSFSRAINEKLFFGSGTQLSVL.

The chain recombines TRBV18 with TRBJ1-5; a weak D match, TRBD1 (5 bases). CDR1 is KGHSH, CDR2 LQKENI, per germline. The CDR3 length is 18 residues. The V end was cut by 4 bases, the J end by 6 bases, with 25 bases between. The CDR3 DNA reads as TGTGCCAGCTCACTACAACCGCTCTGGTCAGCAGGGTCTCAGCCCCAGCATTTT. Encoded protein: CASSLQPLWSAGSQPQHF. The complete variable domain, with remaining parts taken from reference TRBV18 and TRBJ1-5, reads NAGVMQNPRHLVRRRGQEARLRCSPMKGHSHVYWYRQLPEEGLKFMVYLQKENIIDESGMPKERFSAEFPKEGPSILRIQQVVRGDSAAYFCASSLQPLWSAGSQPQHFGDGTRLSIL.

As regards this clone: The identical CDR3 is also encoded by other nucleotide sequences in the sample. The chain recombines TRBV19 with TRBJ2-7, with no clear D. This CDR3 region has 14 residues. From germline, CDR1 is LNHDA and CDR2 SQIVND (reference sequence). V was clipped by 5 bases and J by 0 bases, with 11 bases between them. The CDR3 loop reads CASSFRVLSYEQYF. As DNA, the CDR3 is TGTGCCAGTAGTTTCCGGGTCCTCTCCTACGAGCAGTACTTC.

Notes on this clone: The same CDR3 is also encoded by other DNA sequences in this sample. The V gene is TRBV7-9, the J gene TRBJ2-7; TRBD1 aligns across 7 bases. The ends lost 5 bases at V and 1 base at J; junction bases unmatched: 2. In germline, CDR1 is SEHNR, CDR2 FQNEAQ (reference sequence). The CDR3 is 13 amino acids. Here the CDR3 DNA reads TGTGCCAGCAGCCGACAGGGATCCTACGAGCAGTACTTC. Its translation: CASSRQGSYEQYF.

Of note for this clone: Additional DNA sequences in this sample encode the identical CDR3. This rearrangement joins TRBV6-5 to TRBJ2-7, with D possibly being TRBD2 (6 bases). Between the trimmed V and J ends, which lost 0 bases and 7 bases, there was a span of 10 bases. CDR3 size: 13 residues. CDR1 is MNHEY and CDR2 is SVGAGI in the germline V gene. In DNA, the CDR3 is TGTGCCAGCAGTTACTCGGAGGGGCTAGAGCAGTACTTC. It is translated as CASSYSEGLEQYF.

The chain uses TRBV27 and TRBJ2-7, with 7 bases matching TRBD1. J gave up 6 bases and V 5 bases, and 7 bases lay outside the gene matches. The CDR3 length is 13 residues. Germline V gives CDR1 MNHEY, CDR2 SMNVEV (reference sequence). Here the CDR3 reads CASSEGQTGEQYF. The DNA of the CDR3 is TGTGCCAGCAGTGAGGGACAGACTGGCGAGCAGTACTTC.

This chain uses TRBV5-1 with TRBJ2-7; D gene unclear. Trimming shortened V by 6 bases and J by 4 bases, and 17 bases separated the two germline ends. The CDR3 is made up of 14 amino acids. Germline V lookup: CDR1 SGHRS, CDR2 YFSETQ. In DNA form, the CDR3 reads TGCGCCAGCACTTTCGCTCCGGGTCGGTACGAGCAGTACTTC. Translated, it gives CASTFAPGRYEQYF. Looking up the rest from reference TRBV5-1 and TRBJ2-7 gives the full variable domain: KAGVTQTPRYLIKTRGQQVTLSCSPISGHRSVSWYQQTPGQGLQFLFEYFSETQRNKGNFPGRFSGRQFSNSRSEMNVSTLELGDSALYLCASTFAPGRYEQYFGPGTRLTVT.

This rearrangement joins TRBV27 to TRBJ2-7, with a weak D call TRBD2 (7 bases). Germline lookup yields CDR1 MNHEY and CDR2 SMNVEV (reference sequence). V was shortened by 2 bases and J by 5 bases, with 19 bases between the two germline ends. This CDR3 has 16 residues. This CDR3 reads CASSLDRGGAGDEQYF. DNA for the CDR3: TGTGCCAGCAGTTTAGATAGAGGGGGGGCTGGAGACGAGCAGTACTTC.

Only one count was recorded for this clone. V gene TRBV7-8 combines with J gene TRBJ2-7; a weak D match, TRBD2 (6 bases). The V and J ends lost 2 bases and 1 base respectively, with 12 bases between them. The CDR3 spans 15 residues. Germline V gives CDR1 SGHVS, CDR2 FQNEAQ. The CDR3 is CASSLLAGTSYEQYF. The CDR3 DNA sequence: TGTGCCAGCAGCTTACTGGCGGGGACTTCCTACGAGCAGTACTTC.

As concerns this clone: Other nucleotide sequences from this sample produce the same CDR3. J is TRBJ2-7 and V is TRBV19; 8 nucleotides agree with TRBD1. The V gene end was trimmed by 3 bases and the J gene end by 1 base; junction bases not matched to a gene: 2. From germline, CDR1 is LNHDA and CDR2 SQIVND (reference sequence). This CDR3 is built from 14 residues. CDR3 DNA sequence: TGTGCCAGTAGTATCGGACAGGGATCCTACGAGCAGTACTTC. It is translated as CASSIGQGSYEQYF.

The chain recombines TRBV2 with TRBJ2-7; no definite D call. Trimming cost V 4 bases and J 4 bases, with 8 bases left between them. This CDR3 contains 12 residues. CDR1 and CDR2 from the germline V gene are SNHLY and FYNNEI. In DNA form, the CDR3 reads TGTGCCAGCAGTGGGGATTTGTACGAGCAGTACTTC. Protein: CASSGDLYEQYF.

V and J are TRBV2 and TRBJ2-4; D gene uncertain. CDR3 size: 15 residues. The germline V gene has CDR1 SNHLY and CDR2 FYNNEI. Between the trimmed V and J ends, which lost 6 bases and 0 bases, there was a span of 12 bases. The CDR3 DNA reads TGTGCCAGCAGCGGGTCCCTATTAGCCAAAAACATTCAGTACTTC. Translation: CASSGSLLAKNIQYF.

This sequence joins TRBV14 and TRBJ2-5; 7 bases agree with TRBD2. Germline trimming cut 3 bases from V and 5 bases from J; bases unmatched to any gene: 6. CDR3 size: 14 residues. Germline values: CDR1 SGHDN, CDR2 FVKESK. CDR3 region: CASSQGEGMETQYF. DNA for the CDR3: TGTGCCAGCAGCCAGGGGGAGGGGATGGAGACCCAGTACTTC.

This clone is a singleton in its sample. CDR3 in amino acids: CASRARGEYEQYF. CDR3 sequence (DNA): TGTGCCAGCAGGGCCAGGGGGGAGTACGAGCAGTACTTC. The chain couples TRBV6-1 to TRBJ2-7, with a tentative D call TRBD1 (7 bases). V lost 6 bases and J 4 bases, leaving 13 bases between the germline ends. The CDR3 covers 13 residues. Per the germline V gene, CDR1 is MNHNS and CDR2 is SASEGT.

This chain joins TRBV19 and TRBJ1-3, with D hard to call. This CDR3 is 15 amino acids long. CDR1 is LNHDA, CDR2 SQIVND, per germline (reference sequence). With 0 bases removed from V and 3 bases from J, the gap between germline ends came to 9 bases. The CDR3 sequence is CASSIDADLGNTIYF. The CDR3 DNA follows: TGTGCCAGTAGTATAGATGCGGATCTTGGAAACACCATATATTTT. The variable domain in full, completed from reference TRBV19 and TRBJ1-3, reads DGGITQSPKYLFRKEGQNVTLSCEQNLNHDAMYWYRQDPGQGLRLIYYSQIVNDFQKGDIAEGYSVSREKKESFPLTVTSAQKNPTAFYLCASSIDADLGNTIYFGEGSWLTVV.

This chain uses TRBV9 with TRBJ2-2, with TRBD1 as a possible D gene (6 bases). Germline values: CDR1 SGDLS, CDR2 YYNGEE. Trimming shortened V by 5 bases and J by 2 bases, and 10 bases separated the two germline ends. This CDR3 is built from 14 residues. The CDR3 region has the DNA TGTGCCAGCAGACGGGACACCAACACCGGGGAGCTGTTTTTT. This sequence encodes CASRRDTNTGELFF.